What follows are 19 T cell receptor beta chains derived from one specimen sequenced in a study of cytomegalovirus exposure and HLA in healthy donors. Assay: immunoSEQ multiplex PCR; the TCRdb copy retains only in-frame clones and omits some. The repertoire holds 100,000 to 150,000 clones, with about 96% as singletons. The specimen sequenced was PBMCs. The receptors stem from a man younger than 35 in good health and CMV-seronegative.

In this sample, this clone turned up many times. Here the CDR3 DNA reads TGTGCCATCAGGGACAGGGGGGAGGGTGAAGCTTTCTTT. Translated, it gives CAIRDRGEGEAFF. The V call is TRBV10-3, the J call TRBJ1-1, with 10 bases matching TRBD1. The germline gives CDR1 ENHRY, CDR2 SYGVKD. V dropped 6 bases and J dropped 7; count of bases not matched to a gene: 5. The CDR3 consists of 13 residues.

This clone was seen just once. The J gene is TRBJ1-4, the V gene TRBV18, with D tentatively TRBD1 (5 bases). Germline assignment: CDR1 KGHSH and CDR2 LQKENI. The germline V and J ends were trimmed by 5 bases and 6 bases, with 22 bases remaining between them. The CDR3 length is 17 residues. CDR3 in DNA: TGTGCCAGCTCAGCGTACTACTCCGGAGGGGAGGATGAAAAACTGTTTTTT. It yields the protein CASSAYYSGGEDEKLFF. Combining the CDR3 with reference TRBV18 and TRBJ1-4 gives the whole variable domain NAGVMQNPRHLVRRRGQEARLRCSPMKGHSHVYWYRQLPEEGLKFMVYLQKENIIDESGMPKERFSAEFPKEGPSILRIQQVVRGDSAAYFCASSAYYSGGEDEKLFFGSGTQLSVL.

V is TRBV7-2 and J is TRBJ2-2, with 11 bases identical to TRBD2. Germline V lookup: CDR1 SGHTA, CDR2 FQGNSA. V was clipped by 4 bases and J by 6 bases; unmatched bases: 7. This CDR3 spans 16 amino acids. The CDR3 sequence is CASSSLAGGPPGELFF. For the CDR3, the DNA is TGTGCCAGCAGCTCCTTAGCGGGAGGGCCTCCCGGGGAGCTGTTTTTT.

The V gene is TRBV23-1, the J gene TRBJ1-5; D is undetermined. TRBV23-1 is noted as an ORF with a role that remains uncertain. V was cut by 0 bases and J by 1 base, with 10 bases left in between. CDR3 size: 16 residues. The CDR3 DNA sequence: TGCGCCAGCAGTCAATCGAAGGGAGCGAGCAATCAGCCCCAGCATTTT. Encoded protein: CASSQSKGASNQPQHF.

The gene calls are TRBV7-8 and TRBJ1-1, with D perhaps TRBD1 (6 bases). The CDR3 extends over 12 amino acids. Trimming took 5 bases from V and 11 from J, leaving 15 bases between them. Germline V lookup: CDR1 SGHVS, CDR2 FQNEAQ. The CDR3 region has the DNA TGTGCCAGCAGCGTACAGGGAATGGAGGCTTTCTTT. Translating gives CASSVQGMEAFF.

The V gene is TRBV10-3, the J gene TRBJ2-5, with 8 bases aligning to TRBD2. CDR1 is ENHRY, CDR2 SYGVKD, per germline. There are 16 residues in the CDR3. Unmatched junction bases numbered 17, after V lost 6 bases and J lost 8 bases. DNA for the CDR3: TGTGCCATCAGGGCCTCTAGCGGGCCCCAGTCCGGAACCCAGTACTTC. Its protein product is CAIRASSGPQSGTQYF.

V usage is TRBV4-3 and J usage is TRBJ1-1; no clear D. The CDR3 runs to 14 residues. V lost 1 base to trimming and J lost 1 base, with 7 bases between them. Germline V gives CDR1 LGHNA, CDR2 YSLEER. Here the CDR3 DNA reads TGCGCCAGCAGCCAAGTAGTGAGGAACACTGAAGCTTTCTTT. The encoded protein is CASSQVVRNTEAFF.

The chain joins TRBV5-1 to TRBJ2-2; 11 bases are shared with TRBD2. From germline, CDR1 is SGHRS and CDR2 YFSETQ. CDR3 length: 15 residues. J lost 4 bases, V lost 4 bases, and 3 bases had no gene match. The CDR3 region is CASSATSGSTGELFF. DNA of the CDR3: TGCGCCAGCAGCGCAACTAGCGGGAGCACCGGGGAGCTGTTTTTT. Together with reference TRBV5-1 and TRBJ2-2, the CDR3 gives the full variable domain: KAGVTQTPRYLIKTRGQQVTLSCSPISGHRSVSWYQQTPGQGLQFLFEYFSETQRNKGNFPGRFSGRQFSNSRSEMNVSTLELGDSALYLCASSATSGSTGELFFGEGSRLTVL.

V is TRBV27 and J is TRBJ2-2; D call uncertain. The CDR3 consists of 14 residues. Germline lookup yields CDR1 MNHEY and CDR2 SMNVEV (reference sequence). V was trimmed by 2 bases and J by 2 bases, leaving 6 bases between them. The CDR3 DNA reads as TGTGCCAGCAGTTTAGGAGTAAACACCGGGGAGCTGTTTTTT. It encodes CASSLGVNTGELFF.

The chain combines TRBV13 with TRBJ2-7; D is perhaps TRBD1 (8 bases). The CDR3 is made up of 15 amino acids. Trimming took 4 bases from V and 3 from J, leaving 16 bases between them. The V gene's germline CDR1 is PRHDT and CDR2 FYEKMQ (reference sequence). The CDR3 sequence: CASSSIQGGDYEQYF. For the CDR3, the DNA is TGTGCCAGCAGCTCAATACAGGGGGGGGACTACGAGCAGTACTTC.

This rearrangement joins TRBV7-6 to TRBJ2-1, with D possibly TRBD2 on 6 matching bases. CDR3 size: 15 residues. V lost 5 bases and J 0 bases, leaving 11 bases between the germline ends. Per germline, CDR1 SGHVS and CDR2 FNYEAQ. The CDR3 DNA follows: TGTGCCAGCAGCCGGACTATAGACTCCTACAATGAGCAGTTCTTC. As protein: CASSRTIDSYNEQFF. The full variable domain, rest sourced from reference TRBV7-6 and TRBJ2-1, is GAGVSQSPRYKVTKRGQDVALRCDPISGHVSLYWYRQALGQGPEFLTYFNYEAQQDKSGLPNDRFSAERPEGSISTLTIQRTEQRDSAMYRCASSRTIDSYNEQFFGPGTRLTVL.

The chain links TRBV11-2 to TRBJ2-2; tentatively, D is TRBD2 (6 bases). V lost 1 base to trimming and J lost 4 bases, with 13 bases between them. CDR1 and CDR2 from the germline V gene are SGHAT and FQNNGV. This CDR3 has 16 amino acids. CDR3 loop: CASSLGQGGSTGELFF. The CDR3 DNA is TGTGCCAGCAGCTTAGGGCAGGGAGGCAGCACCGGGGAGCTGTTTTTT.

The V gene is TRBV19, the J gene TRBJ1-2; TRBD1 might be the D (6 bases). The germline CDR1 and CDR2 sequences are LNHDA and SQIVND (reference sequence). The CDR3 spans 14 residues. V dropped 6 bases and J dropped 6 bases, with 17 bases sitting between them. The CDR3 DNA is TGTGCCAGTAGCCCTCTTGGAACAGGGCATGGCTACACCTTC. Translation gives CASSPLGTGHGYTF. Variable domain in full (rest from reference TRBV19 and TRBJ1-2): DGGITQSPKYLFRKEGQNVTLSCEQNLNHDAMYWYRQDPGQGLRLIYYSQIVNDFQKGDIAEGYSVSREKKESFPLTVTSAQKNPTAFYLCASSPLGTGHGYTFGSGTRLTVV.

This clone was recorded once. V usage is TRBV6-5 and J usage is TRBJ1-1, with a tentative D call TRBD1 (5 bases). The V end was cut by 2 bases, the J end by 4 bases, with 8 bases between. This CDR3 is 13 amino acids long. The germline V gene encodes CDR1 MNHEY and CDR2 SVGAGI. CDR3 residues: CASSYDGGTEAFF. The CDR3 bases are TGTGCCAGCAGTTACGACGGGGGCACTGAAGCTTTCTTT.

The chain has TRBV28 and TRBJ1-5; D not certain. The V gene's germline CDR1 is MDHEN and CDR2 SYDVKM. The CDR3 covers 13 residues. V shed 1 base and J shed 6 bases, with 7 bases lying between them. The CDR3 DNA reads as TGTGCCAGCAGTTTATTACGCGGTCAGCCCCAGCATTTT. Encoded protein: CASSLLRGQPQHF.

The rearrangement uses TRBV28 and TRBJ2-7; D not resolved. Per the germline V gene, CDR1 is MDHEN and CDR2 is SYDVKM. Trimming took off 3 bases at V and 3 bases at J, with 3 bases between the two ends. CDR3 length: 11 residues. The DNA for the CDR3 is TGTGCCAGCAGTTTCGTCTACGAGCAGTACTTC. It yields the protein CASSFVYEQYF.

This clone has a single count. The CDR3 DNA is TGTGCCAGCAGTGAAGCGCACAGCACAGTGATGATCTCCTACAATGAGCAGTTCTTC. This encodes CASSEAHSTVMISYNEQFF. The chain uses TRBV2 and TRBJ2-1; no definite D call. V lost 0 bases, J lost 0 bases, and 18 bases lay in between. The CDR3 loop spans 19 amino acids. CDR1 and CDR2 from the germline V gene are SNHLY and FYNNEI. The full variable domain, in which reference TRBV2 and TRBJ2-1 provide the parts outside the CDR3, is EPEVTQTPSHQVTQMGQEVILRCVPISNHLYFYWYRQILGQKVEFLVSFYNNEISEKSEIFDDQFSVERPDGSNFTLKIRSTKLEDSAMYFCASSEAHSTVMISYNEQFFGPGTRLTVL.

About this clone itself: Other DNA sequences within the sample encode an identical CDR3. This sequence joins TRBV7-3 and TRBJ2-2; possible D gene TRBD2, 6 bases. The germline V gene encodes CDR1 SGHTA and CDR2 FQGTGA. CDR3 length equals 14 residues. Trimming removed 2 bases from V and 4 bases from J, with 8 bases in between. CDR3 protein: CASSLGRGTGELFF. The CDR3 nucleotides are TGTGCCAGCAGCTTAGGGCGGGGCACCGGGGAGCTGTTTTTT.

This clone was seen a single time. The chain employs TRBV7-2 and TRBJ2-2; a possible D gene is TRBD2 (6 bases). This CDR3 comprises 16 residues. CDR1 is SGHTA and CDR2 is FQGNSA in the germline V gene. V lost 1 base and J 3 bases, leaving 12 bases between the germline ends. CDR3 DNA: TGTGCCAGCAGCTTAGGTCTACCGGGGGACACCGGGGAGCTGTTTTTT. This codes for CASSLGLPGDTGELFF.